A single sample is the source of the 27 T cell receptor beta chains below, sequenced in a study of CD8+CD57+ T cells in acquired aplastic anemia. Genomic DNA templated the TCR beta VDJ and CDR3 profiling. From the reads, TCRdb called clonotypes with MiXCR, one entry per CDR3 protein. The sample consists of under 200,000 distinct CDR3 sequences, 65% to 75% of them appearing once. Patients selected for sequencing had displayed CD8+CD57+ cell expansion by flow cytometry. Material: sorted CD4+, CD8+, or CD8+CD57+ T cells (not recorded which) from PBMCs. The receptors were gathered from a human donor with aplastic anemia.

This chain uses TRBV29-1 with TRBJ1-2; no clear D gene. CDR1 is SQVTM and CDR2 is ANQGSEA in the germline V gene. Trimming shortened V by 4 bases and J by 2 bases, and 8 bases separated the two germline ends. The CDR3 has 12 amino acids. The CDR3 DNA follows: TGCAGCGTTGGCGGTTCCAACTATGGCTACACCTTC. Protein sequence: CSVGGSNYGYTF. Looking up the rest from reference TRBV29-1 and TRBJ1-2 gives the full variable domain: SAVISQKPSRDICQRGTSLTIQCQVDSQVTMMFWYRQQPGQSLTLIATANQGSEATYESGFVIDKFPISRPNLTFSTLTVSNMSPEDSSIYLCSVGGSNYGYTFGSGTRLTVV.

This rearrangement joins TRBV19 to TRBJ1-1; D remains ambiguous. Trimming removed 4 bases at V and 10 bases at J, with 13 bases between. The CDR3 is made up of 12 amino acids. Germline CDR1 LNHDA, CDR2 SQIVND (reference sequence). The CDR3 bases are TGTGCCAGTAGTACCCTGGCAGGAGGAGCTTTCTTT. Protein: CASSTLAGGAFF.

V gene TRBV25-1 combines with J gene TRBJ2-3, with D unresolved. Per germline, CDR1 MGHDK and CDR2 SYGVNS. V was trimmed by 10 bases and J by 2 bases, leaving 16 bases between them. There are 14 residues in the CDR3. CDR3 nucleotides: TGTGCCACCACATGCCCAGCCGACACAGATACGCAGTATTTT. Translated: CATTCPADTDTQYF.

The CDR3 sequence: CATSDLGNEQFF. CDR3 coding DNA: TGTGCCACCAGTGATTTAGGCAATGAGCAGTTCTTC. This chain joins TRBV24-1 and TRBJ2-1, with D unresolved. This CDR3 has 12 amino acids. Per germline, CDR1 KGHDR and CDR2 SFDVKD. V was trimmed by 1 base and J by 6 bases, leaving 3 bases between them.

CDR3 loop: CASSAFLRPDNEQFF. The CDR3 nucleotides are TGTGCCAGCAGCGCCTTTTTAAGACCGGACAATGAGCAGTTCTTC. The genes are TRBV7-9 and TRBJ2-1; D remains unclear. The V end was cut by 5 bases, the J end by 5 bases, with 16 bases between. The CDR3 sequence is 15 residues long. CDR1 SEHNR and CDR2 FQNEAQ come from the germline V gene (reference sequence).

With regard to this clonotype: Compared with germline, one end of the junction differs, possibly owing to a read error. The chain couples TRBV10-2 to TRBJ2-2; 8 bases line up with TRBD2. This CDR3 spans 15 amino acids. The germline V gene encodes CDR1 WSHSY and CDR2 SAAADI. The DNA for the CDR3 is TGCGCCAGCAGGGGACTAGTTCTCAACAGCGGGGAGCTGTTTTTT. Protein product: CASRGLVLNSGELFF.

This clonotype was seen at least ten times. The rearrangement uses TRBV15 and TRBJ1-1; 8 positions agree with TRBD1. V was pared by 4 bases and J by 5 bases, with 15 bases of the junction left unmatched. The CDR3 is made up of 17 amino acids. Per germline, CDR1 LNHNV and CDR2 YYDKDF (reference sequence). CDR3 region: CATSIIDRGPATTEAFF. The CDR3 DNA reads as TGTGCCACCAGCATCATCGACAGGGGCCCAGCGACGACTGAAGCTTTCTTT.

This chain joins TRBV10-3 and TRBJ1-1; D gene uncertain. V gave up 8 bases and J gave up 2 bases, with 9 bases separating them. The CDR3 contains 12 residues. The germline CDR1 and CDR2 sequences are ENHRY and SYGVKD. The CDR3: CAIGDSNTEAFF. CDR3 sequence (DNA): TGTGCCATCGGGGATTCTAACACTGAAGCTTTCTTT.

The V gene is TRBV19, the J gene TRBJ2-5; TRBD2 matches 8 bases. There are 14 residues in the CDR3. Germline V gives CDR1 LNHDA, CDR2 SQIVND (reference sequence). J was trimmed by 6 bases and V by 4 bases; bases with no gene match: 7. The CDR3 spells CASSTSGGGKTQYF. CDR3 in DNA: TGTGCCAGTAGTACCAGCGGGGGCGGGAAGACCCAGTACTTC.

This rearrangement joins TRBV25-1 to TRBJ2-7; TRBD2 agrees at 9 bases. In germline, CDR1 is MGHDK, CDR2 SYGVNS. CDR3 length equals 16 residues. Losses at the gene ends were 5 bases for V and 2 bases for J; bases not matched to a gene: 10. The CDR3 spells CASSRLAGVAAYEQYF. Written as DNA, the CDR3 is TGTGCCAGCAGTAGGTTAGCGGGAGTGGCGGCCTACGAGCAGTACTTC.

This chain joins TRBV20-1 and TRBJ1-1, with D possibly TRBD1 on 5 matching bases. Germline loops: CDR1 DFQATT, CDR2 SNEGSKA (reference sequence). This CDR3 contains 19 residues. Trimming took off 1 base at V and 2 bases at J, with 26 bases between the two ends. The CDR3 is CSARGVVAGDSLPNTEAFF. CDR3 bases: TGCAGTGCTAGAGGAGTGGTGGCTGGAGACAGTTTGCCCAACACTGAAGCTTTCTTT.

V is TRBV25-1 and J is TRBJ2-7, with 7 bases identical to TRBD1. CDR1 is MGHDK and CDR2 is SYGVNS in the germline V gene. V was pared by 5 bases and J by 3 bases, with 10 bases of the junction left unmatched. The CDR3 extends over 15 amino acids. This chain's CDR3 is CASSPSGTANYEQYF. DNA of the CDR3: TGTGCCAGCAGTCCCTCCGGGACAGCTAACTACGAGCAGTACTTC.

The chain employs TRBV7-3 and TRBJ2-7; 7 bases match TRBD1. The length of the CDR3 is 14 residues. V trimming: 3 bases; J trimming: 2 bases; junction bases outside the gene matches: 4. CDR1 and CDR2 (germline): SGHTA, FQGTGA. The CDR3 spells CASSLDRYTYEQYF. Here the CDR3 DNA reads TGTGCCAGCAGCTTGGACAGGTACACCTACGAGCAGTACTTC.

The rearrangement joins TRBV2 to TRBJ1-2; D is possibly TRBD1 (5 bases). V was pared by 6 bases and J by 14 bases, with 16 bases between. The CDR3 runs to 11 residues. Germline V gene sequence: CDR1 SNHLY, CDR2 FYNNEI. The CDR3 sequence is CASSPRGRETF. CDR3 sequence (DNA): TGTGCCAGCAGCCCGAGGGGCAGGGAAACCTTC. The full variable domain, with the rest looked up from reference TRBV2 and TRBJ1-2, is EPEVTQTPSHQVTQMGQEVILRCVPISNHLYFYWYRQILGQKVEFLVSFYNNEISEKSEIFDDQFSVERPDGSNFTLKIRSTKLEDSAMYFCASSPRGRETFGSGTRLTVV.

This clonotype was picked up a small number of times. The chain carries TRBV20-1 and TRBJ2-3; unclear D gene. Germline values: CDR1 DFQATT, CDR2 SNEGSKA (reference sequence). This CDR3 has 13 residues. V shed 6 bases and J shed 5 bases, with 15 bases lying between them. CDR3 region: CSASPVVGDTQYF. The CDR3 nucleotides are TGCAGTGCCTCCCCCGTCGTAGGAGATACGCAGTATTTT.

The chain links TRBV9 to TRBJ2-7, with D perhaps TRBD1 (7 bases). V was trimmed by 4 bases and J by 6 bases, leaving 14 bases between them. Germline values: CDR1 SGDLS, CDR2 YYNGEE. The CDR3 sequence is 13 residues long. CDR3 DNA sequence: TGTGCCAGCAGCTTGGGTCAGGGGGGCGAGCAGTACTTC. It yields the protein CASSLGQGGEQYF.

This clonotype was found a few times. The chain couples TRBV7-2 to TRBJ2-7, with 7 bases identical to TRBD1. Germline CDR1 reads SGHTA; CDR2 reads FQGNSA. The CDR3 totals 14 residues. The trim removed 1 base at V and 6 bases at J, leaving 6 bases unmatched. The CDR3 nucleotides read TGTGCCAGCAGCTTAGACAGGGGATCCGGCGAGCAGTACTTC. Its translation: CASSLDRGSGEQYF.

The V and J genes are TRBV7-8 and TRBJ2-6; D is ambiguous. Germline-derived CDR1 and CDR2 are SGHVS and FQNEAQ. CDR3 length equals 18 residues. The V end lost 2 bases, the J end lost 0 bases, and 14 bases lay between the germline ends. The CDR3 region is CASSLLYTIVSGANVLTF. As DNA, the CDR3 is TGTGCCAGCAGCTTACTTTATACCATTGTCTCTGGGGCCAACGTCCTGACTTTC.

The V and J genes are TRBV14 and TRBJ2-3; TRBD2 might be the D (5 bases). The CDR3 is made up of 14 amino acids. V lost 7 bases to trimming and J lost 0 bases, with 11 bases between them. Germline loops: CDR1 SGHDN, CDR2 FVKESK. CDR3 sequence reads: CASMVATSTDTQYF. CDR3 bases: TGTGCCAGCATGGTAGCGACTAGCACAGATACGCAGTATTTT. Combining the CDR3 with reference TRBV14 and TRBJ2-3 gives the whole variable domain EAGVTQFPSHSVIEKGQTVTLRCDPISGHDNLYWYRRVMGKEIKFLLHFVKESKQDESGMPNNRFLAERTGGTYSTLKVQPAELEDSGVYFCASMVATSTDTQYFGPGTRLTVL.

The CDR3 DNA reads TGCAGCGTTCGACTAGCCGGATATGAGCAGTTCTTC. Its protein product is CSVRLAGYEQFF. This chain uses TRBV29-1 with TRBJ2-1, with TRBD2 matching over 7 bases. The CDR3 loop spans 12 amino acids. CDR1 is SQVTM and CDR2 is ANQGSEA in the germline V gene. The V gene end was trimmed by 5 bases and the J gene end by 8 bases; junction bases not matched to a gene: 6.

This clonotype is deemed medium-sized (0.01 to 0.1%). The rearrangement joins TRBV15 to TRBJ1-4, with 10 bases that match TRBD1. Germline V gene lookup returns CDR1 LNHNV and CDR2 YYDKDF (reference sequence). V shed 5 bases and J 6 bases; nucleotides not matched to a gene: 9. The CDR3 runs 16 residues. CDR3 residues: CATSSRPGTGDEKLFF. CDR3 coding DNA: TGTGCCACCAGCTCACGACCCGGGACAGGGGATGAAAAACTGTTTTTT.

The rearrangement joins TRBV15 to TRBJ2-3; TRBD1 or TRBD2 may be the D gene (7 bases each). With 1 base removed from V and 1 base from J, the gap between germline ends came to 12 bases. Per the germline V gene, CDR1 is LNHNV and CDR2 is YYDKDF (reference sequence). The CDR3 sequence is 16 residues long. CDR3 sequence: CATSRVSGGGTDTQYF. The CDR3 DNA sequence: TGTGCCACCAGCAGAGTTTCAGGGGGGGGCACAGATACGCAGTATTTT.

The chain combines TRBV7-8 with TRBJ2-2; maybe TRBD1 (6 bases). Trimming stripped 2 bases from V and 1 base from J, with 11 bases between. Germline CDR1 reads SGHVS; CDR2 reads FQNEAQ. CDR3 size: 16 residues. CDR3 bases: TGTGCCAGCAGCTTAACAGGGTTTGTGAACACCGGGGAGCTGTTTTTT. Translating gives CASSLTGFVNTGELFF. Full variable domain (remainder filled in from reference TRBV7-8 and TRBJ2-2): GAGVSQSPRYKVAKRGQDVALRCDPISGHVSLFWYQQALGQGPEFLTYFQNEAQLDKSGLPSDRFFAERPEGSVSTLKIQRTQQEDSAVYLCASSLTGFVNTGELFFGEGSRLTVL.

This clonotype was counted ten times or more. The CDR3 protein is CASSPGQGANYEQYV. For the CDR3, the DNA is TGTGCCAGCAGCCCGGGACAGGGGGCCAATTACGAGCAGTACGTC. The chain recombines TRBV6-1 with TRBJ2-7; 12 bases are a match to TRBD1. Germline CDR1 and CDR2: MNHNS and SASEGT. V lost 6 bases and J lost 4; bases outside the gene matches: 7. The CDR3 spans 15 residues.

In its sample, this clonotype was seen once. The chain combines TRBV5-4 with TRBJ2-2, with D perhaps matching TRBD2 (6 bases). V was pared by 5 bases and J by 3 bases, with 11 bases between. The CDR3 runs 14 residues. The germline gives CDR1 SGHNT, CDR2 YYREEE (reference sequence). CDR3 DNA sequence: TGTGCCAGCAGACCCGGGACTCACACCGGGGAGCTGTTTTTT. Translation: CASRPGTHTGELFF.

J is TRBJ1-6 and V is TRBV6-4; D gene unclear. The CDR3 has 13 amino acids. The germline gives CDR1 MRHNA, CDR2 SNTAGT. V was pared by 3 bases and J by 7 bases, with 7 bases between. CDR3 amino acids: CASSERRNSPLHF. The CDR3 region has the DNA TGTGCCAGCAGTGAACGGAGGAATTCACCCCTCCACTTT.

J is TRBJ1-6 and V is TRBV27, with a possible D match to TRBD1 (5 bases). Trimming removed 2 bases at V and 10 bases at J, with 18 bases between. The CDR3 totals 16 residues. Germline V gene lookup returns CDR1 MNHEY and CDR2 SMNVEV (reference sequence). The chain's CDR3 is CASSLRSDVSGSPLHF. The CDR3 DNA reads TGTGCCAGCAGTTTACGGTCGGACGTATCAGGGTCACCCCTCCACTTT.